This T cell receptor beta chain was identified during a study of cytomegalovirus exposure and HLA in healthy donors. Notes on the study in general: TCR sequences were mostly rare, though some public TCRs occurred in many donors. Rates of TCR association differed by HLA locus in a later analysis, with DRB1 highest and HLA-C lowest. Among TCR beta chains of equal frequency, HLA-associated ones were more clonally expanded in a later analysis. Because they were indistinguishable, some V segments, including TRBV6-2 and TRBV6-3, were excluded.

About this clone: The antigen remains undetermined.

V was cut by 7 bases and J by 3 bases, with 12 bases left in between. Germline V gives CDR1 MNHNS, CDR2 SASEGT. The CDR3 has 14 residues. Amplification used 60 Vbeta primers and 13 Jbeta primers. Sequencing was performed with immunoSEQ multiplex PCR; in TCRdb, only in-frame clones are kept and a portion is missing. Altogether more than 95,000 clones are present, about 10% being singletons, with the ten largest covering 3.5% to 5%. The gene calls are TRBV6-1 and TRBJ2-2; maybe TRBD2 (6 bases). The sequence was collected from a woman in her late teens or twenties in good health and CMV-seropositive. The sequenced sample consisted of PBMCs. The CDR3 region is CASKEIADTGELFF. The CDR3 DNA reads TGTGCCAGCAAGGAAATAGCGGACACCGGGGAGCTGTTTTTT.